The T cell receptor beta chain under discussion was sequenced for a study of identical twins. This clonotype was counted between two and nine times. Its antigen is still unknown. cDNA molecules carried unique molecular identifiers, and template switching added a universal primer site. TCRdb re-called the 5' RACE reads through MiXCR, storing one row per CDR3 protein. The sample consists of about 340,000 distinct CDR3 sequences, roughly an eighth of them appearing once. Every one of the donors was a healthy Caucasian. Regarding the study as a whole: Cross-sectional statistical analysis, not tracking of the same donors, underpinned the conclusions.

CDR3 length: 15 residues. Trimming took 5 bases from V and 9 from J, leaving 22 bases between them. Germline-derived CDR1 and CDR2 are MNHEY and SMNVEV (reference sequence). Another study also made use of these data, one on yellow fever vaccine responses in identical twins.

The receptor was isolated from a woman in her late teens or twenties in good health. The sample consisted of CD8+ T cells sorted from blood. V usage is TRBV27 and J usage is TRBJ1-2, with a tentative D call TRBD1 (5 bases). The CDR3 is CASSLTRDPLKSYTF. In DNA form, the CDR3 reads TGTGCCAGCAGTCTCACCCGGGACCCACTAAAGAGCTACACCTTC.